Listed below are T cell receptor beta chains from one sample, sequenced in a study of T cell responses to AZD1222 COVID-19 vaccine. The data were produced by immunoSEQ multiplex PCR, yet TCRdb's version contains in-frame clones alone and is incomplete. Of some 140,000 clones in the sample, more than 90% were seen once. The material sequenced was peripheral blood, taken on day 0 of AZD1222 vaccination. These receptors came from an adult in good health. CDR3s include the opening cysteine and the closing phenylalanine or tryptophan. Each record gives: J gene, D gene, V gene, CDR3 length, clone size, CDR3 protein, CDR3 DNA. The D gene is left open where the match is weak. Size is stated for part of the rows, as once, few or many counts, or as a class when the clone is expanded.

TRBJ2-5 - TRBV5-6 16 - CASSLRRLALAETQYF TGTGCCAGCAGCTTAAGACGATTGGCCTTGGCGGAGACCCAGTACTTC
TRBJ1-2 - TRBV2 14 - CASTEIGVVYGYTF TGTGCCAGCACCGAAATCGGCGTGGTATATGGCTACACCTTC
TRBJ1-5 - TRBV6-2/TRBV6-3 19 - CASSYTSRVQGWRNQPQHF TGTGCCAGCAGTTACACTTCTAGGGTGCAGGGCTGGCGCAATCAGCCCCAGCATTTT
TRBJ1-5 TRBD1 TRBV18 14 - CASSPQGALQPQHF TGTGCCAGCTCACCACAGGGGGCTCTTCAGCCCCAGCATTTT
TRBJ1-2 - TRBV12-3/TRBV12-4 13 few CASTPAGVLGYTF TGTGCCAGCACCCCAGCCGGGGTTCTTGGCTACACCTTC
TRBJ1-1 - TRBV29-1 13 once CSVGTGGNTEAFF TGCAGCGTTGGTACTGGGGGGAACACTGAAGCTTTCTTT
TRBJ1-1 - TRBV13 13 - CASSLGLNTEAFF TGTGCCAGCAGCTTGGGGCTGAACACTGAAGCTTTCTTT
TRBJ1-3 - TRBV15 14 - CATSGSRQGNTIYF TGTGCCACCAGCGGATCCCGACAGGGAAACACCATATATTTT
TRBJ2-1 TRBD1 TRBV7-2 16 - CASSLGGQGVNNEQFF TGTGCCAGCAGCTTAGGGGGACAGGGGGTAAACAATGAGCAGTTCTTC
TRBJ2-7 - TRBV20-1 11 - CSAPSSYEQYF TGCAGTGCTCCCAGCTCCTACGAGCAGTACTTC
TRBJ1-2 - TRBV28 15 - CASSHPRAEFYGYTF TGTGCCAGCAGCCACCCTCGGGCAGAATTCTATGGCTACACCTTC
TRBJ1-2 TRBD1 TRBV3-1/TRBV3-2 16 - CASSQSDREFNYGYTF TGTGCCAGCAGCCAGTCGGACAGGGAATTTAACTATGGCTACACCTTC
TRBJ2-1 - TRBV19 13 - CASRSRGYNEQFF TGTGCCAGTAGATCTAGGGGGTACAATGAGCAGTTCTTC
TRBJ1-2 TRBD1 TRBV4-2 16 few CASSLRTGDTSYGYTF TGTGCCAGCAGCCTAAGGACAGGAGATACATCCTATGGCTACACCTTC
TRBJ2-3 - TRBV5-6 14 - CASSGEGSPDTQYF TGTGCCAGCAGCGGGGAAGGGAGCCCAGATACGCAGTATTTT
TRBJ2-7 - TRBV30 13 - CAWSSQEYYEQYF TGTGCCTGGAGCTCCCAGGAGTACTACGAGCAGTACTTC
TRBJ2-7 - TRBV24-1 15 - CATSDWTESSYEQYF TGTGCCACCAGTGATTGGACGGAGAGCTCCTACGAGCAGTACTTC
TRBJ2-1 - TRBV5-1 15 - CASSPTGSPVNEQFF TGCGCCAGCAGCCCGACCGGGTCCCCTGTCAATGAGCAGTTCTTC
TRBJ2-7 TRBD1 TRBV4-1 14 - CASRPHTGTVQQYF TGCGCCAGCAGGCCCCACACAGGGACAGTCCAGCAGTACTTC
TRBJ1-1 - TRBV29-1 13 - CSVEFPENTEAFF TGCAGCGTTGAGTTCCCGGAGAACACTGAAGCTTTCTTT
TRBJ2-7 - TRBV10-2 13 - CASSSGASYEQYF TGCGCCAGCTCTTCCGGGGCATCCTACGAGCAGTACTTC
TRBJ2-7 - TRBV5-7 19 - CASSLRDRTLIGEWYEQYF TGTGCCAGCAGCTTGAGAGACAGGACCCTGATTGGGGAATGGTACGAGCAGTACTTC
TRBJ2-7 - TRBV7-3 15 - CASSLNLARTYEQYF TGTGCCAGCAGCTTAAATCTGGCCCGAACCTACGAGCAGTACTTC
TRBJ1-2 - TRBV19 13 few CASSKAGDYGYTF TGTGCCAGTAGTAAGGCAGGCGACTATGGCTACACCTTC
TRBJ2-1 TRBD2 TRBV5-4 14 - CASSLGGSYNEQFF TGTGCCAGCAGCTTGGGCGGGAGCTACAATGAGCAGTTCTTC
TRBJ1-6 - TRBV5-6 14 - CASSLAVADSPLHF TGTGCCAGCAGCTTGGCCGTAGCAGACTCACCCCTCCACTTT
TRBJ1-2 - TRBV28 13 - CASSEGWVRGYTF TGTGCCAGCAGTGAGGGGTGGGTACGGGGCTACACCTTC
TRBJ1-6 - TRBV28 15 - CASRDPQGGNSPLHF TGTGCCAGCAGGGACCCACAGGGTGGTAATTCACCCCTCCACTTT
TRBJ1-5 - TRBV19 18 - CASSISPPGKASNQPQHF TGTGCCAGTAGTATATCACCTCCCGGGAAGGCGAGCAATCAGCCCCAGCATTTT
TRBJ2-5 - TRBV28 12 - CASSPFQETQYF TGTGCCAGCAGTCCCTTTCAAGAGACCCAGTACTTC
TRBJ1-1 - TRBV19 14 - CASSMVKGNTEAFF TGTGCCAGTAGTATGGTTAAGGGGAACACTGAAGCTTTCTTT
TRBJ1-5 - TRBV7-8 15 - CASSLSTGRGQPQHF TGTGCCAGCAGCTTAAGTACAGGTCGGGGTCAGCCCCAGCATTTT
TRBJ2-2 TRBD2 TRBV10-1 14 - CASSASGMIGELFF TGCGCCAGCAGTGCCAGCGGGATGATCGGGGAGCTGTTTTTT
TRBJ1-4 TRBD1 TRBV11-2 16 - CASSHGQGAANEKLFF TGTGCCAGCAGCCATGGACAGGGCGCAGCTAATGAAAAACTGTTTTTT